A selection of T cell receptor beta chains follows, all from one sample in a study of OX40 agonist ivuxolimab in advanced cancers. The repertoire was sequenced with immunoSEQ multiplex PCR; TCRdb's copy has only in-frame clones and lacks some. The sample gives about 130,000 clones, about 90% of which show up once; under 0.95% is in the top ten. The sample in question was CD4+ or CD8+ T cells sorted from blood, obtained in a trial of the OX40 agonist ivuxolimab. Source of these receptors: an adult with an advanced solid tumor such as melanoma, head and neck, liver or kidney cancer. The conserved cysteine and the conserved F or W are not part of the CDR3 here. The order of the fields is CDR3 protein, V gene, J gene, clone size, D gene. D genes are given only for firm matches. Rows may omit the clone size; those that give it use once, few, many or a size class.

CDR3: ASSLGAGGLSTDTQY; V: TRBV11-2; J: TRBJ2-3; size: -; D: TRBD2
CDR3: ASSPPTERQY; V: TRBV11-1; J: TRBJ2-3; size: -; D: -
CDR3: ASETGGNTEAF; V: TRBV7-2; J: TRBJ1-1; size: -; D: -
CDR3: ASSLPGQGVYEQY; V: TRBV13; J: TRBJ2-7; size: -; D: TRBD1
CDR3: ASSIGVGNTEAF; V: TRBV19; J: TRBJ1-1; size: -; D: -
CDR3: ASSVGGQETQY; V: TRBV9; J: TRBJ2-5; size: -; D: -
CDR3: ASSLNSGRDNEQF; V: TRBV5-4; J: TRBJ2-1; size: -; D: TRBD2
CDR3: ASSLRGRGTGQLFSEQF; V: TRBV11-3; J: TRBJ2-1; size: -; D: -
CDR3: ASSPLGPTGTEAF; V: TRBV18; J: TRBJ1-1; size: -; D: -
CDR3: ASSPRTDPLAKNIQY; V: TRBV9; J: TRBJ2-4; size: -; D: -
CDR3: ASSGLADRYGIAKNIQY; V: TRBV2; J: TRBJ2-4; size: -; D: TRBD2
CDR3: ASSTRQGPGETQY; V: TRBV28; J: TRBJ2-5; size: -; D: TRBD1
CDR3: ASSQGGYGNQPQH; V: TRBV7-6; J: TRBJ1-5; size: -; D: TRBD1
CDR3: ASSLTAGATYTQY; V: TRBV28; J: TRBJ2-3; size: -; D: TRBD2
CDR3: ASRDGANYGYT; V: TRBV19; J: TRBJ1-2; size: -; D: -
CDR3: ASRAGGVQPQH; V: TRBV2; J: TRBJ1-5; size: -; D: TRBD1
CDR3: ASSWGGTEGANVLT; V: TRBV5-6; J: TRBJ2-6; size: -; D: TRBD2
CDR3: ASSPFSDSTGANVLT; V: TRBV7-3; J: TRBJ2-6; size: -; D: -
CDR3: ASQKNRGSNYGYT; V: TRBV19; J: TRBJ1-2; size: -; D: TRBD1
CDR3: ASTGGSRPHEQY; V: TRBV28; J: TRBJ2-7; size: -; D: -
CDR3: ASSSVVGQGEKLF; V: TRBV5-1; J: TRBJ1-4; size: -; D: -
CDR3: ASSFRWRDYSNQPQH; V: TRBV27; J: TRBJ1-5; size: -; D: -
CDR3: ASRLSSGANVLT; V: TRBV28; J: TRBJ2-6; size: -; D: -
CDR3: ASSPDPRNEKLF; V: TRBV5-6; J: TRBJ1-4; size: -; D: -
CDR3: ASTPLRGRETQY; V: TRBV5-8; J: TRBJ2-5; size: -; D: -
CDR3: ASSMGRTTNEKLF; V: TRBV5-1; J: TRBJ1-4; size: -; D: -
CDR3: ASSLLGSGNGYT; V: TRBV7-9; J: TRBJ1-2; size: -; D: -
CDR3: AIRSDRSSTGELF; V: TRBV10-3; J: TRBJ2-2; size: -; D: -
CDR3: ASSDYQKNYEQY; V: TRBV25-1; J: -; size: -; D: -
CDR3: ASSSRTSGTNEQF; V: TRBV5-1; J: TRBJ2-1; size: -; D: TRBD2
CDR3: ASSWTGNTEAF; V: TRBV13; J: TRBJ1-1; size: -; D: TRBD1
CDR3: ASSLGPSSGNTIY; V: TRBV5-1; J: TRBJ1-3; size: -; D: -
CDR3: ASSPGGYEQY; V: TRBV7-6; J: TRBJ2-7; size: few; D: -
CDR3: ASSTKGFSGANVLT; V: TRBV19; J: TRBJ2-6; size: once; D: -
CDR3: ASSFQGAYNEQF; V: TRBV5-6; J: TRBJ2-1; size: -; D: TRBD1